This TCR beta chain was sequenced during a study of blood T cells in healthy people across ages (dated by TCRdb to between 2015 and 2017). A note on the overall study: In model experiments, template switching captured about one uniquely barcoded TCR beta cDNA molecule for every two T cells. To track age-related changes in TCR beta repertoire diversity, the study relied on deep sequencing normalized with unique cDNA molecular identifiers. Four age groups were formed from the donors: young (average roughly 16 years), middle-aged (approximately 39), aged (around 68) and long-lived (less than 85). To avoid experimental bias, donors of different ages were distributed randomly across sequencing lanes. For two donors (one aged 18 to 30 and one aged 80 or older), the study analyzed two additional independent replicas of 1 million unique cDNA reads from the same blood draw.

On this clonotype: What this receptor recognizes is not known. Base qualities are not provided; no much larger clone lies one nucleotide away.

The roughly 37 donors, aged about 6 to 95 years, were systemically healthy Caucasian individuals from Russia. Each donor gave roughly 9 milliliters of peripheral blood, drawn into EDTA-treated Vacutainer tubes. Ficoll-Paque density-gradient centrifugation was used to isolate PBMCs, with at least 7 million per sample. Total RNA was extracted from PBMCs with Trizol reagent, with at least 6 micrograms obtained per sample. For every donor, flow cytometry on a PBMC aliquot measured the percentage of naive CD45RAhigh/CD27high T cells. Library method: 5' RACE. Sequenced on an Illumina HiSeq 2500. A second PCR of 7 to 11 cycles was run with a J-beta primer mix and a sample-barcoded 5' primer. A unique molecular identifier was introduced onto each TCR beta cDNA molecule by a template-switch 5' adaptor carrying 12 random nucleotides. Each sample yielded at least 2.5 million CDR3-containing paired-end reads. The Mint cDNA synthesis kit, primed by a TRBC-specific oligonucleotide, was used to synthesize first-strand cDNA from all RNA. Following uracil-DNA glycosylase treatment, a first 18-cycle PCR with universal primers M1SS and BC2_uni_R was performed on all cDNA. From the authors' description of their analysis: For normalization, 1 million high-quality reads were randomly selected from each sample, with every read carrying a distinct molecular identifier. Reads with shared molecular identifiers were discarded instead of being binned into consensus sequences. MiTCR, set to a Q25 quality threshold and the strictest error-elimination algorithm, was used for CDR3 identification, clonotype clustering and error correction. A nonparametric unseen species model with Euler transformation was used to estimate a lower bound on total TCR beta diversity. TCRdb took the public reads, trimmed them with fastp at Q25, ran MiXCR for clone calling and kept in-frame beta chains. CDR3 protein sequences are deduplicated, and each keeps its most common genes and DNA. For this entry, the V and J calls and clone size follow TCRdb and not the study's own pipeline. The sample has approximately 880,000 distinct CDR3 sequences on record, approximately 49% of them singletons. The top ten clones comprise around 15% of the sample.

From the cysteine through the phenylalanine, the CDR3 covers 12 amino acids. The kept DNA is CDR3 alone, 36 bases in frame from the first base. Per the germline V gene (reference sequence), DFQATT is the CDR1 and SNEGSKA is the CDR2. Trimming costs V 5 bases and J 6 bases, and their ends lie 13 bases apart. Paper-wide results and their limitations: Observed TCR beta diversity per million T cells fell roughly linearly with age, and a significant reduction was already apparent by age approximately 40. Donor CMV infection status was unknown, potentially confounding age-related changes in expanded clonotypes. Because profiling used bulk unsorted PBMCs, naive and antigen-experienced compartments could not be compared conclusively. Estimates of total diversity based on one million sequenced T cells were considered lower bounds and underestimates. There was a strong correlation between observed TCR beta diversity and the percentage of naive T cells measured by flow cytometry. Compared with the aged group, the long-lived group had more naive CD4+ T cells, fewer expanded clones and increased TCR diversity, a pattern suggesting age selection.

This chain joins TRBV20-1 to TRBJ1-1, with the D gene call left open. The clonotype comes from a man aged 25-45 years in good health. Sequencing input: blood. The bases read TGCAGTGCTCGGCCCAGTTCCGCTGAAGCTTTCTTT. This encodes CSARPSSAEAFF.